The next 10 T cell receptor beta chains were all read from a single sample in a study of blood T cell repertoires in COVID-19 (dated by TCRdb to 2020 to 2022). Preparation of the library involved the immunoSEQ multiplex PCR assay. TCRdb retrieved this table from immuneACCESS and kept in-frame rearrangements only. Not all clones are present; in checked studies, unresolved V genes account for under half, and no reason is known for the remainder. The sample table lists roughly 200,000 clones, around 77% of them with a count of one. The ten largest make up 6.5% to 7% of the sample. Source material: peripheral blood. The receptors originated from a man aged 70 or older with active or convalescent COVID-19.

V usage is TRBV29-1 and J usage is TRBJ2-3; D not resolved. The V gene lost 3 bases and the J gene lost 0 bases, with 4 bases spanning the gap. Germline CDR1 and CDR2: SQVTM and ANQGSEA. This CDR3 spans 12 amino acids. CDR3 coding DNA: TGCAGCGTTGATTCTAGCACAGATACGCAGTATTTT. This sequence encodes CSVDSSTDTQYF.

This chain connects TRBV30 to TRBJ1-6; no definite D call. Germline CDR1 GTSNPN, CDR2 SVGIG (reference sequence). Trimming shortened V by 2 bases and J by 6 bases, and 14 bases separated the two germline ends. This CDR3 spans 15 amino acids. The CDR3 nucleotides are TGTGCCTGGAGTTTTATCGGCGGCTTTAATTCACCCCTCCACTTT. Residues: CAWSFIGGFNSPLHF.

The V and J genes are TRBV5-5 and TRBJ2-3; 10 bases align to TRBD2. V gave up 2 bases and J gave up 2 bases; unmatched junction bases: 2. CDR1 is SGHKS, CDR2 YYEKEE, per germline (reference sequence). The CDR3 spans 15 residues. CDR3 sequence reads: CASSLSGRDTDTQYF. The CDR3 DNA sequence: TGTGCCAGCAGCTTAAGCGGGAGGGACACAGATACGCAGTATTTT.

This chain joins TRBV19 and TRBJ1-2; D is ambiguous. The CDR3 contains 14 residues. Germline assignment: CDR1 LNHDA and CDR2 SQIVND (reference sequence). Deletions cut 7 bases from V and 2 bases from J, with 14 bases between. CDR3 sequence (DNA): TGTGCCAGTAAGAAAACAGTTCCCAACTATGGCTACACCTTC. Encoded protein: CASKKTVPNYGYTF.

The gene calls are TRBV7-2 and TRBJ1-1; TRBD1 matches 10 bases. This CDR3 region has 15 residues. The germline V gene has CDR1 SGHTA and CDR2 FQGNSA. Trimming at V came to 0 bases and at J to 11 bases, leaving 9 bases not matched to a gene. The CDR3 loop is CASSLADPGQGRAFF. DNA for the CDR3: TGTGCCAGCAGCTTAGCAGACCCGGGACAGGGGAGGGCTTTCTTT.

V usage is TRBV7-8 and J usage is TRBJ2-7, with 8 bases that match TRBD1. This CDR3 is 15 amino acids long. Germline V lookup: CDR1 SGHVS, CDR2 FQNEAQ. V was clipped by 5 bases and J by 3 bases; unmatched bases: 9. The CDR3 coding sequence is TGTGCCAGCAGCACTAGGGACAGGAGCCACTACGAGCAGTACTTC. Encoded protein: CASSTRDRSHYEQYF.

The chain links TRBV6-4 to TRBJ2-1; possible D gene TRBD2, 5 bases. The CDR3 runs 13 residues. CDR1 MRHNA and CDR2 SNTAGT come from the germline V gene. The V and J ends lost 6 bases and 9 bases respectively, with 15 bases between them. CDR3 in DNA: TGTGCCAGCAGCGGTACACGAGAGGGTGAGCAGTTCTTC. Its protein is CASSGTREGEQFF.

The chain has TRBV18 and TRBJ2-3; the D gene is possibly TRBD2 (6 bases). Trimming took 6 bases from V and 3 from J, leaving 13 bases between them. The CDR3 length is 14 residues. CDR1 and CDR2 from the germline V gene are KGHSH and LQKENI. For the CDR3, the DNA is TGTGCCAGCTCGGGGGGAGTCCCGACAGATACGCAGTATTTT. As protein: CASSGGVPTDTQYF.

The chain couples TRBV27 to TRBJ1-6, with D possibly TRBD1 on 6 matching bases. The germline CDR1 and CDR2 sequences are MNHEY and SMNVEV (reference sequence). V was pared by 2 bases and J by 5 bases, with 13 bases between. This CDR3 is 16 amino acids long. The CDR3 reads CASSLIGGWNNSPLHF. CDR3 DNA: TGTGCCAGCAGTTTAATTGGGGGCTGGAATAATTCACCCCTCCACTTT.

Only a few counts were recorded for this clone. In DNA, the CDR3 is TGTGCCAGCTCCGAGGGCAGACAGGGCTATGGCTACACCTTC. Amino acid sequence: CASSEGRQGYGYTF. This rearrangement joins TRBV18 to TRBJ1-2; 7 bases line up with TRBD1. V lost 6 bases to trimming and J lost 4 bases; unmatched junction nucleotides: 8. The CDR3 is made up of 14 amino acids. Germline V CDR1 and CDR2: KGHSH, LQKENI.